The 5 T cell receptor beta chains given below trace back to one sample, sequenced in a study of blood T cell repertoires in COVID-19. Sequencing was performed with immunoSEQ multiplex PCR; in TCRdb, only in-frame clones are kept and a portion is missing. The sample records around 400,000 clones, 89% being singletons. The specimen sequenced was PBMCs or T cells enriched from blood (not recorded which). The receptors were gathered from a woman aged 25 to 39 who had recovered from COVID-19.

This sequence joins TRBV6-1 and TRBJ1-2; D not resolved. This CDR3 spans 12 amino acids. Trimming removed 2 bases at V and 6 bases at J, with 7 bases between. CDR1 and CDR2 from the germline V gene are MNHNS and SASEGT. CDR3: CASSERRDGYTF. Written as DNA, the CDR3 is TGTGCCAGCAGTGAAAGGCGGGATGGCTACACCTTC.

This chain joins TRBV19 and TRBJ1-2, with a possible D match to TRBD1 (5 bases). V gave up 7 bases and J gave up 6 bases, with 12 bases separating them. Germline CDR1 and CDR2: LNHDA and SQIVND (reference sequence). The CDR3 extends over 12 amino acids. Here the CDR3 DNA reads TGTGCCAGTACGACAGTCCGGGATGGCTACACCTTC. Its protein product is CASTTVRDGYTF.

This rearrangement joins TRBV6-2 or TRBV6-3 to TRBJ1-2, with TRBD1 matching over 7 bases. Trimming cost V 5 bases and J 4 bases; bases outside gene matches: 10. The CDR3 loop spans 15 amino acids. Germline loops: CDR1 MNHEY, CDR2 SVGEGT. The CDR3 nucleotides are TGTGCCAGCAGTAAGGACAGGCGATCCCCCTATGGCTACACCTTC. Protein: CASSKDRRSPYGYTF.

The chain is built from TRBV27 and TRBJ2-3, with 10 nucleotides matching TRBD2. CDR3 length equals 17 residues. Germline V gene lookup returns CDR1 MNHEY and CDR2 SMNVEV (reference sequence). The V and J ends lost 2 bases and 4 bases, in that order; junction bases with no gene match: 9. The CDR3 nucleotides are TGTGCCAGCAGTTTAACTCGGCTAGCGGGAGTGGCAGATACGCAGTATTTT. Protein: CASSLTRLAGVADTQYF.

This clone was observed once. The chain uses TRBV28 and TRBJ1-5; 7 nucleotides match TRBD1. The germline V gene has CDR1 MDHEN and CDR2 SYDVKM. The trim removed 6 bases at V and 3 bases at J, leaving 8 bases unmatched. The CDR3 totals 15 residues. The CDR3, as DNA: TGTGCCAGCAGCCTCCGGGACAGCTCCAATCAGCCCCAGCATTTT. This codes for CASSLRDSSNQPQHF.